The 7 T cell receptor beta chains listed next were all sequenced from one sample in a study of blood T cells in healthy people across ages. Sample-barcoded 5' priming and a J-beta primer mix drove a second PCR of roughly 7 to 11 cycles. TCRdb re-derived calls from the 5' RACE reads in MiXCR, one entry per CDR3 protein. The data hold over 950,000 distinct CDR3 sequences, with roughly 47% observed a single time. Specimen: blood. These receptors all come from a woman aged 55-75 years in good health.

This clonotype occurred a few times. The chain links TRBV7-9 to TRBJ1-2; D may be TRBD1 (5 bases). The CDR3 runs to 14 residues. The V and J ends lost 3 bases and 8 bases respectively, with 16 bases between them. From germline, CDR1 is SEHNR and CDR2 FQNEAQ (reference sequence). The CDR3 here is CASSFGEGLGGYTF. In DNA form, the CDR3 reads TGTGCCAGCAGCTTCGGCGAGGGGCTTGGAGGCTACACCTTC.

CDR3 DNA sequence: TGTGCCAGCAGCGGGAAGCGGGAGGAATCAGATACGCAGTATTTT. This encodes CASSGKREESDTQYF. This chain joins TRBV9 and TRBJ2-3; 9 bases map to TRBD2. Germline V CDR1 and CDR2: SGDLS, YYNGEE. The CDR3 is 15 residues long. The V gene end was trimmed by 3 bases and the J gene end by 4 bases; junction bases not matched to a gene: 6.

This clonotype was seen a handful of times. The CDR3 region is CASSKQSGELFF. In DNA, the CDR3 is TGTGCCAGCAGTAAACAGTCCGGGGAGCTGTTTTTT. The rearrangement uses TRBV6-1 and TRBJ2-2; unclear D gene. There are 12 residues in the CDR3. CDR1 is MNHNS, CDR2 SASEGT, per germline. Between the trimmed V and J ends, which lost 5 bases and 6 bases, there was a span of 7 bases.

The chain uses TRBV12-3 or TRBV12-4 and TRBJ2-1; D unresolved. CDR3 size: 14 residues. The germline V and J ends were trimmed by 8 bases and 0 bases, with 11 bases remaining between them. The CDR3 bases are TGTGCCAGCTCACGAGCGAACTCCTACAATGAGCAGTTCTTC. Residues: CASSRANSYNEQFF.

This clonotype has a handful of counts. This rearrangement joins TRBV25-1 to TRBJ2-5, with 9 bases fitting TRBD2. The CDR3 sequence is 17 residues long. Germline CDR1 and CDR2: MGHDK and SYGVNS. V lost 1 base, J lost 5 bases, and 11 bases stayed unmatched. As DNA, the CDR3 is TGTGCCAGCAGTGAATTAGAGCGGGAGGCTACCAGGGAGACCCAGTACTTC. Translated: CASSELEREATRETQYF. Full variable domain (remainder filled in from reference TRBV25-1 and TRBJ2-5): EADIYQTPRYLVIGTGKKITLECSQTMGHDKMYWYQQDPGMELHLIHYSYGVNSTEKGDLSSESTVSRIRTEHFPLTLESARPSHTSQYLCASSELEREATRETQYFGPGTRLLVL.

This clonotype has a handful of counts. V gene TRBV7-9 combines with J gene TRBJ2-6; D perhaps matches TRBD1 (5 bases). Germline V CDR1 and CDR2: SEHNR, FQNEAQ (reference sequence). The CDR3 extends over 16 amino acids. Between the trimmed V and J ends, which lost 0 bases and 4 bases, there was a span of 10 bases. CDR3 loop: CASSLAQGTGANVLTF. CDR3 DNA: TGTGCCAGCAGCTTAGCGCAGGGAACAGGGGCCAACGTCCTGACTTTC.

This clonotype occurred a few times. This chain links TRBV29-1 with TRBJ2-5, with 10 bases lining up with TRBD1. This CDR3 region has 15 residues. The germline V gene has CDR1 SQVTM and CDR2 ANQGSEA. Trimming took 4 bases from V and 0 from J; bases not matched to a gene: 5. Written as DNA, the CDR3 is TGCAGCGTTGGTCCCGGGACAGGGGACCAAGAGACCCAGTACTTC. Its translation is CSVGPGTGDQETQYF.